The 19 T cell receptor beta chains in this list originate from one sample, sequenced in a study of T cell clonotyping in hematopoietic cell transplantation. Produced via immunoSEQ multiplex PCR; TCRdb's table is partial and in-frame only. This table has 35,000 to 45,000 clones, roughly 94% appearing once. The sample was peripheral blood mononuclear cells. Receptors were obtained from a woman aged 50 to 60 in good health. Some clones in this sample may be carry-over from other donors' samples.

The chain has TRBV5-6 and TRBJ2-2, with TRBD2 as a possible D gene (5 bases). This CDR3 has 15 amino acids. V lost 4 bases, J lost 3 bases, and 13 bases lay in between. The germline CDR1 and CDR2 sequences are SGHDT and YYEEEE. The CDR3 coding sequence is TGTGCCAGCAGCGGCGGTCGAGGGTACACCGGGGAGCTGTTTTTT. Translated, it gives CASSGGRGYTGELFF.

The chain has TRBV19 and TRBJ2-7; D perhaps matches TRBD1 (6 bases). The CDR3 has 19 amino acids. The ends were cut back, 2 bases at V and 1 base at J, with 24 bases in the middle. Per the germline V gene, CDR1 is LNHDA and CDR2 is SQIVND (reference sequence). The CDR3 region has the DNA TGTGCCAGTAGTATACGTTCAGGGGCAGGAGAGCCGGGGTCCTACGAGCAGTACTTC. Protein: CASSIRSGAGEPGSYEQYF.

CDR3 protein: CASSPQGEGELFF. DNA for the CDR3: TGTGCCAGCAGTCCTCAAGGGGAGGGGGAGCTGTTTTTT. The J gene is TRBJ2-2, the V gene TRBV6-6; the D call may be TRBD1 or TRBD2 (5 bases each). The germline V gene has CDR1 MNHNY and CDR2 SVGAGI (reference sequence). The CDR3 is 13 residues long. V lost 5 bases and J 8 bases, leaving 12 bases between the germline ends.

V is TRBV25-1 and J is TRBJ1-1; D not resolved. The germline V gene has CDR1 MGHDK and CDR2 SYGVNS. The CDR3 covers 11 residues. The V end lost 7 bases, the J end lost 4 bases, and 7 bases lay between the germline ends. The CDR3 region is CASIQLTEAFF. The DNA of the CDR3 is TGTGCCAGCATCCAGCTCACTGAAGCTTTCTTT.

V is TRBV10-3 and J is TRBJ2-5; TRBD2 aligns across 9 bases. Trimming took 0 bases from V and 5 from J; bases not matched to a gene: 7. This CDR3 comprises 16 residues. Per germline, CDR1 ENHRY and CDR2 SYGVKD. The CDR3 DNA reads as TGTGCCATCAGTGAGTCGCCGAGCGGGGGGCGGGAGACCCAGTACTTC. It specifies CAISESPSGGRETQYF.

This sequence joins TRBV7-2 and TRBJ2-7; the D gene is possibly TRBD1 (7 bases). CDR3 size: 15 residues. Germline values: CDR1 SGHTA, CDR2 FQGNSA. V lost 0 bases, J lost 7 bases, and 16 bases lay in between. The CDR3 here is CASSLAQGGMGEQYF. The CDR3 bases are TGTGCCAGCAGCTTAGCGCAGGGGGGTATGGGGGAGCAGTACTTC.

The sample holds one count of this clone. CDR3 sequence: CASSLGLQGSTDTQYF. CDR3 bases: TGTGCCAGCAGCTTAGGGCTACAGGGGAGCACAGATACGCAGTATTTT. This sequence joins TRBV7-2 and TRBJ2-3; 7 nucleotides align to TRBD1. The CDR3 is 16 residues long. J was trimmed by 0 bases and V by 1 base; bases with no gene match: 4. From germline, CDR1 is SGHTA and CDR2 FQGNSA.

V usage is TRBV5-1 and J usage is TRBJ2-1; 9 bases match TRBD2. The CDR3 covers 16 residues. V lost 0 bases to trimming and J lost 5 bases; unmatched junction nucleotides: 6. The germline gives CDR1 SGHRS, CDR2 YFSETQ. This CDR3 reads CASSLGWTSVDNEQFF. The CDR3 bases are TGCGCCAGCAGCTTGGGTTGGACTAGCGTAGACAATGAGCAGTTCTTC.

The J gene is TRBJ2-7, the V gene TRBV5-6; TRBD1 is a possible D gene (5 bases). V lost 4 bases to trimming and J lost 7 bases, with 21 bases between them. This CDR3 region has 15 residues. Germline loops: CDR1 SGHDT, CDR2 YYEEEE. The CDR3 DNA reads as TGTGCCAGCAGCATTCAGGGTCTCATACTTAGGGAGCAGTACTTC. Translated, it gives CASSIQGLILREQYF.

The rearrangement links TRBV7-6 to TRBJ1-2; TRBD1 is a possible D gene (5 bases). The germline CDR1 and CDR2 sequences are SGHVS and FNYEAQ. The V end lost 4 bases, the J end lost 8 bases, and 14 bases lay between the germline ends. The CDR3 length is 13 residues. The CDR3 nucleotides read TGTGCCAGCAGCTCGGACCCAGGGTCCGGCTACACCTTC. This sequence encodes CASSSDPGSGYTF.

The V call is TRBV4-2, the J call TRBJ2-7, with D hard to call. V was clipped by 3 bases and J by 5 bases, with 5 bases between them. The CDR3 runs to 11 residues. Germline loops: CDR1 LGHNA, CDR2 YNFKEQ. The CDR3 nucleotides are TGTGCCAGCAGCCACGGACACGAGCAGTACTTC. It codes for CASSHGHEQYF.

As concerns this clone: At one boundary the junction diverges from the germline segment, which might be a read error. The chain has TRBV11-2 and TRBJ2-5; D not resolved. Germline-derived CDR1 and CDR2 are SGHAT and FQNNGV. This CDR3 spans 15 amino acids. CDR3 in amino acids: CASSLERVLLEPQYF. CDR3 bases: TGTGCCAGCAGCTTAGAAAGGGTCCTGCTAGAGCCCCAGTACTTC.

This chain connects TRBV5-4 to TRBJ2-2; D not certain. The germline V gene encodes CDR1 SGHNT and CDR2 YYREEE (reference sequence). This CDR3 region has 12 residues. V was shortened by 0 bases and J by 8 bases, with 5 bases between the two germline ends. CDR3 DNA sequence: TGTGCCAGCAGCTTGGTTGTAGGGGAGCTGTTTTTT. Protein: CASSLVVGELFF.

The V and J genes are TRBV4-2 and TRBJ2-3; D is possibly TRBD1 or TRBD2 (5 bases each). The V end lost 0 bases, the J end lost 6 bases, and 10 bases lay between the germline ends. CDR3 size: 14 residues. Germline loops: CDR1 LGHNA, CDR2 YNFKEQ. CDR3 nucleotide sequence: TGTGCCAGCAGCCAAGATGGGGGTATGGATACGCAGTATTTT. Its protein is CASSQDGGMDTQYF.

The rearrangement uses TRBV6-5 and TRBJ2-2; D could derive from TRBD1 or TRBD2 (5 bases each). The V end was cut by 6 bases, the J end by 5 bases, with 13 bases between. The CDR3 covers 14 residues. Germline CDR1 reads MNHEY; CDR2 reads SVGAGI. CDR3 protein: CASRYRDVTGELFF. The CDR3 bases are TGTGCCAGCAGATACCGGGACGTGACCGGGGAGCTGTTTTTT.

The rearrangement uses TRBV27 and TRBJ2-7; 8 nucleotides agree with TRBD1. The germline CDR1 and CDR2 sequences are MNHEY and SMNVEV (reference sequence). The CDR3 length is 16 residues. V was clipped by 5 bases and J by 1 base; unmatched bases: 10. In DNA, the CDR3 is TGTGCCAGCAGTACAAACGGACAGGGTGGTTCCTACGAGCAGTACTTC. Amino acid sequence: CASSTNGQGGSYEQYF.

J is TRBJ2-7 and V is TRBV6-6; D might be TRBD2 (6 bases). The V end lost 6 bases, the J end lost 3 bases, and 12 bases lay between the germline ends. The CDR3 is made up of 13 amino acids. CDR1 MNHNY and CDR2 SVGAGI come from the germline V gene (reference sequence). The CDR3 region has the DNA TGTGCCAGCAGCCCGACGGGGGACTACGAGCAGTACTTC. Translated, it gives CASSPTGDYEQYF.

This clone was observed a single time. The chain recombines TRBV6-5 with TRBJ1-1; a weak D match, TRBD1 (6 bases). Trimming stripped 0 bases from V and 12 bases from J, with 14 bases between. Per the germline V gene, CDR1 is MNHEY and CDR2 is SVGAGI. The CDR3 covers 13 residues. The CDR3 nucleotides are TGTGCCAGCAGTTACTCCCGGGGACAAAACCCTTTCTTT. It yields the protein CASSYSRGQNPFF.

V usage is TRBV19 and J usage is TRBJ1-3, with D hard to call. This CDR3 is built from 14 residues. The germline V gene has CDR1 LNHDA and CDR2 SQIVND (reference sequence). Trimming cost V 8 bases and J 3 bases, with 14 bases left between them. The CDR3 spells CASGAGVLGNTIYF. The CDR3 DNA follows: TGTGCCAGTGGAGCCGGGGTTCTTGGAAACACCATATATTTT.